This record concerns one T cell receptor (beta chain) sequence. The target antigen is unknown. The genes are named according to mouse. Some clones are missing from TCRdb's copy, which holds only in-frame ones; the method was immunoSEQ multiplex PCR. The table records roughly 8,000 clones, roughly a third of them present only once. The data were obtained in a study of tissue T cells after allogeneic stem cell transplantation. Whole-study results and caveats: In patients and mice, blood and spleen missed much of tissue repertoire. Anatomically similar tissues had similar TCR repertoires within each patient. Motif-based clustering found tissue-specific repertoire signatures shared across patients, though few clones were shared.

The time point was: mouse harvest day 14 after allogeneic transplant. The graft held 10^6 splenic CD5+ T cells and 10^7 T-cell-depleted bone marrow cells. Mice had MHC-mismatched B6 into BALB/c GVHD, sampled day 7 or 14. The source material was skin. The TCR comes from a female BALB/c mouse given C57BL/6 T cells with graft-versus-host disease after an allogeneic hematopoietic cell transplant.

CDR3 residues: CSSSLDRGWTEVFF. The sequenced part of the CDR3 DNA is TGCTCCAGCAGTCTGGACAGGGGTTGGACAGAAGTCTTC. The chain has TRBV23 and TRBJ1-1; the table calls TRBD1, which could not be checked here. The sequenced fragment ends 1 residue before the CDR3 boundary, so the rest is inferred from the germline J gene. The CDR3 is 14 residues long. Germline V CDR1 and CDR2: KGHTA, FQNQQP. Drawing the rest from reference TRBV23 and TRBJ1-1, the complete variable domain is DAAVTQKPRYLIKMKGQEAEMKCIPEKGHTAVFWYQQKQSKELKFLIYFQNQQPLDQIDMVKERFSAVCPSSSLCSLGIRTCEAEDSALYLCSSSLDRGWTEVFFGKGTRLTVV.